This T cell receptor (beta chain) was recovered during a study of tumor-infiltrating lymphocytes in localized non-small cell lung cancer. Per germline, CDR1 SGHAT and CDR2 FQNNGV. The CDR3 extends over 13 amino acids. The V gene lost 2 bases and the J gene lost 5 bases, with 7 bases spanning the gap. General study results and limits: Each assay used a separate piece of the same tissue. Not all patients were TCR sequenced, owing to tissue quantity.

Clones were read by immunoSEQ multiplex PCR, and TCRdb kept only the in-frame ones, dropping some. The repertoire holds about 3,800 clones, with 66% as singletons. A note on this clone: Its matching antigen is unknown.

J is TRBJ2-1 and V is TRBV11-2; no firm D call. The sample taken for sequencing was uninvolved lung tissue not adjacent to the tumor. The receptor was derived from a human donor with non-small cell lung cancer. CDR3 sequence reads: CASSLSPNNEQFF. In DNA, the CDR3 is TGTGCCAGCAGCTTATCCCCGAACAATGAGCAGTTCTTC.